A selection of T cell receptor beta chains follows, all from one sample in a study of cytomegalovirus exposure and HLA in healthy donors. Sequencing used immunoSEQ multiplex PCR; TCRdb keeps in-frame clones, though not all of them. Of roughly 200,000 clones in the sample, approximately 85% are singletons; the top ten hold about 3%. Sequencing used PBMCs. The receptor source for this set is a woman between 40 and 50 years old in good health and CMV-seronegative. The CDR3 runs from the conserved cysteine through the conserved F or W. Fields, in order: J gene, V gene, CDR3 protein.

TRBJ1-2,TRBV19,CASIPPGQGHGYTF
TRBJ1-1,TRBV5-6,CASSLAGEAMNTEAFF
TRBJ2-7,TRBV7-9,CASSPVYEQYF
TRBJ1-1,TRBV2,CASSEQGALSTEAFF
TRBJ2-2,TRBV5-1,CASSSNAGIYTGELFF
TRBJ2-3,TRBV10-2,CASLGLTDTQYF
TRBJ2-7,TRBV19,CASSIVLAGHYEQYF
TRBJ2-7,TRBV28,CASSLSSYEQYF
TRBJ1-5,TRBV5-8,CASRLRDTSQPQHF
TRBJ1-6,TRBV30,CAWTGQDNSPLHF
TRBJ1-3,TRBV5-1,CASSRTGGNTIYF
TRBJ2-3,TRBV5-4,CASSPTGTGSSDTQYF
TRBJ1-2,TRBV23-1,CASSQSWDSLNYGYTF
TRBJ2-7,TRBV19,CASSIYGGPSYEQYF
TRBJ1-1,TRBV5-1,CASKQAYTMNTEAFF
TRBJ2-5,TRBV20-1,CSARRGETQYF
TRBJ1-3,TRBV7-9,CASSLQVHSGNTIYF
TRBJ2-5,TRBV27,CASSFNGEETQYF
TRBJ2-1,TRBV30,CACPLYETYNEQFF
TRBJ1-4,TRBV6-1,CASLDRGYEKLFF
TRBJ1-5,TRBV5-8,CASSFAAGRTQPQHF
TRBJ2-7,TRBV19,CASSPRDRIYEQYF
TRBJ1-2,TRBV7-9,CASSLGAGGNYGYTF
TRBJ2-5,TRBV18,CASSPLAPTSGRPQETQYF
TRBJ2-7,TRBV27,CASSFSSGTSSYEQYF
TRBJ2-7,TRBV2,CASSTTGGQGSEQYF
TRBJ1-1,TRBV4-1,CASSQSPTGGAFF
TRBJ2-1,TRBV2,CASLETRNEQFF
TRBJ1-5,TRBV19,CASKQGASNQPQHF
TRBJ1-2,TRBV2,CARGGQGVNYGYTF
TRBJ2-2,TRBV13,CATQTRLTGELFF
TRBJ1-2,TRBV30,CAWRTGLYGYTF
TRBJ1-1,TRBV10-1,CASSGRAGEGLNTEAFF
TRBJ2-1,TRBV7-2,CASSLAGTSGRTVF
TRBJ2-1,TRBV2,CASSETLLYNEQFF
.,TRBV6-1,CASSPAGLVGEQYF
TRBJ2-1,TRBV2,CASILAGNNEQFF
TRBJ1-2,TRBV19,CASSITRQGSYGYTF
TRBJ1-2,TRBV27,CASSLSPGTANYGYTF
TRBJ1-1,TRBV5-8,CASSRGQGINTEAFF
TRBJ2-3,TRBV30,CAWNTGFTDTQYF
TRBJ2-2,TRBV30,CAWNRENTGELFF
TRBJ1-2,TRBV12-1,CASSSIAPGQGNYGYTF
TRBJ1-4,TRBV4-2,CASSQSRTGSGEKLFF
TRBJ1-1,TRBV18,CASSQDEQGKAFF
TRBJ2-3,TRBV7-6,CASSLTGISTDTQYF
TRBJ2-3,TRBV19,CASSSSKAGLSTQYF
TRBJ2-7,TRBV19,CASSIAQGVSYEQYF
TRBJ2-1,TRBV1,CTSSQGRGSSYNEQFF
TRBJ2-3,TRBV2,CASSETGTSSDTQYF
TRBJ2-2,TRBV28,CASTDRGLLNTGELFF
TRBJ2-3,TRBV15,CATSRRSGSLTDTQYF
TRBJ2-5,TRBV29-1,CSVDRVEETQYF
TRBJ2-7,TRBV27,CASAEGTSGRGDEQYF
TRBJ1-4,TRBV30,CAWAASEKLFF